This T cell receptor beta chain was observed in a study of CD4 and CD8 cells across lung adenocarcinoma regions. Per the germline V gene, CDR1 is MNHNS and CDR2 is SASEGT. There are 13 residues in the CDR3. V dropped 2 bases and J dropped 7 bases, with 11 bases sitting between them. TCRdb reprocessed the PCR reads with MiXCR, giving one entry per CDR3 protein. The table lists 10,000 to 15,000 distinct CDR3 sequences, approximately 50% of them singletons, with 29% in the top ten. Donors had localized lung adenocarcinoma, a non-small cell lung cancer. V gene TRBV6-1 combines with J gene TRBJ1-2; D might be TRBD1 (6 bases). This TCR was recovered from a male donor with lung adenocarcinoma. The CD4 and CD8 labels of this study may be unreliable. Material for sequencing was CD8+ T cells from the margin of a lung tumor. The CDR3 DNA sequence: TGTGCCAGCAGTGAACTGGGGGCAGGTGGCTACACCTTC. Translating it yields CASSELGAGGYTF.